The 16 T cell receptor beta chains below come from one sample, sequenced in a study of beta chain features in type 1 diabetes. Findings and caveats of the study: Patients with Type 1 diabetes showed moderately but significantly shorter TCRB CDR3s in all four CD4+ subsets.

Reverse transcription of all isolated RNA meant that expressed TCRB transcripts were sequenced. Clones were read by immunoSEQ multiplex PCR, and TCRdb kept only the in-frame ones, dropping some. The data show 400,000 or so clones, about 12% seen once. What these receptors recognize is not known. The sequencing input was naive CD4+ T cells from blood. The receptors stem from a woman aged 18 to 35 with type 1 diabetes.

The rearrangement joins TRBV27 to TRBJ2-7; 7 bases fit TRBD1. J lost 3 bases, V lost 2 bases, and 1 base had no gene match. Germline V gene lookup returns CDR1 MNHEY and CDR2 SMNVEV (reference sequence). The CDR3 totals 13 residues. CDR3 amino acids: CASSLRDSYEQYF. The CDR3 DNA reads as TGTGCCAGCAGTTTACGGGACAGCTACGAGCAGTACTTC.

The rearrangement joins TRBV29-1 to TRBJ2-1; the match to TRBD2 covers 9 bases. J was trimmed by 0 bases and V by 7 bases; bases with no gene match: 13. The germline CDR1 and CDR2 sequences are SQVTM and ANQGSEA. CDR3 size: 17 residues. In DNA, the CDR3 is TGCAGCGCCCTGGGAACTAGCGGGCGCAGCTCCTACAATGAGCAGTTCTTC. The encoded protein is CSALGTSGRSSYNEQFF.

The chain uses TRBV4-3 and TRBJ1-6; maybe TRBD1 (6 bases). Trimming removed 3 bases from V and 5 bases from J, with 14 bases in between. This CDR3 has 16 residues. The V gene's germline CDR1 is LGHNA and CDR2 YSLEER. Here the CDR3 reads CASSQTRGLDNSPLHF. Here the CDR3 DNA reads TGCGCCAGCAGCCAGACAAGGGGGTTGGATAATTCACCCCTCCACTTT.

This clone was detected only a few times. The V and J genes are TRBV6-1 and TRBJ2-5, with D perhaps TRBD2 (7 bases). Germline CDR1 is MNHNS and CDR2 is SASEGT. This CDR3 is 15 amino acids long. In DNA, the CDR3 is TGTGCGACCGCCGGGGATTCGGGGGGCTCACAGACCCAGTACTTC. Residues: CATAGDSGGSQTQYF.

This clone has more than one count but fewer than ten. The rearrangement joins TRBV7-2 to TRBJ2-6, with unresolved D. The germline gives CDR1 SGHTA, CDR2 FQGNSA. V lost 3 bases to trimming and J lost 4 bases, with 7 bases between them. The CDR3 consists of 14 residues. DNA for the CDR3: TGTGCCAGCAGCTTTAGCCCCGGGGCCAACGTCCTGACTTTC. It translates to CASSFSPGANVLTF.

The chain is built from TRBV6-5 and TRBJ2-7, with TRBD1 matching over 9 bases. CDR3 length: 14 amino acids. V was pared by 5 bases and J by 4 bases, with 6 bases of the junction left unmatched. Per the germline V gene, CDR1 is MNHEY and CDR2 is SVGAGI. DNA for the CDR3: TGTGCCAGCAGTACCAGACAGGGGGAATACGAGCAGTACTTC. Its translation: CASSTRQGEYEQYF.

The V gene is TRBV11-3, the J gene TRBJ2-5, with no clear D. The CDR3 runs 14 residues. Trimming shortened V by 4 bases and J by 2 bases, and 11 bases separated the two germline ends. CDR1 and CDR2 (germline): SGHNT, YENEEA. The CDR3 spells CASSSVGRQETQYF. The CDR3 nucleotides read TGTGCCAGCAGCTCAGTGGGCAGGCAAGAGACCCAGTACTTC.

This rearrangement joins TRBV2 to TRBJ1-2, with 11 bases lining up with TRBD1. After removal of 6 bases from V and 7 bases from J, the junction contained 4 bases not matched to a gene. The CDR3 is 13 amino acids. Per the germline V gene, CDR1 is SNHLY and CDR2 is FYNNEI. The CDR3 sequence is CASRFGQGAGYTF. The CDR3 DNA reads TGTGCCAGCAGATTCGGACAGGGGGCTGGCTACACCTTC.

The genes are TRBV7-2 and TRBJ2-1; TRBD1 matches 7 bases. CDR3 length: 13 amino acids. CDR1 SGHTA and CDR2 FQGNSA come from the germline V gene. With 5 bases clipped from V and 10 bases from J, the junction kept 8 bases outside the gene matches. CDR3 amino acids: CASSADREREQFF. The CDR3 bases are TGTGCCAGCAGCGCAGACAGGGAGAGGGAGCAGTTCTTC.

This clone was seen a few times. This chain uses TRBV23-1 with TRBJ2-1; TRBD2 aligns across 10 bases. TRBV23-1 is noted as an ORF with a role that remains uncertain. CDR3 length equals 15 residues. Trimming removed 1 base from V and 12 bases from J; junction bases left unmatched: 9. CDR3 amino acids: CASSQWPSGRGRQFF. CDR3 bases: TGCGCCAGCAGTCAATGGCCTAGCGGGAGAGGGCGGCAGTTCTTC.

The chain joins TRBV11-2 to TRBJ2-3; a possible D gene is TRBD2 (7 bases). Germline V gene data show CDR1 as SGHAT and CDR2 as FQNNGV. This CDR3 is 15 amino acids long. The V gene lost 1 base and the J gene lost 2 bases, with 10 bases spanning the gap. CDR3 DNA sequence: TGTGCCAGCAGCTTAGCGGGGGGCTACACAGATACGCAGTATTTT. Translated, it gives CASSLAGGYTDTQYF.

The chain couples TRBV25-1 to TRBJ1-4; no definite D call. Trimming removed 3 bases from V and 8 bases from J, with 16 bases in between. The CDR3 has 15 amino acids. The germline V gene encodes CDR1 MGHDK and CDR2 SYGVNS. DNA for the CDR3: TGTGCCAGCAGTGATCACGGAGACGTGTACGAAAAACTGTTTTTT. It codes for CASSDHGDVYEKLFF.

In this sample, this clone turned up once. The chain couples TRBV5-6 to TRBJ2-4, with D tentatively TRBD2 (7 bases). The CDR3 length is 15 residues. V lost 4 bases and J 0 bases, leaving 11 bases between the germline ends. CDR1 SGHDT and CDR2 YYEEEE come from the germline V gene. CDR3 DNA: TGTGCCAGCAGCCGACGGGGGGCAGCCAAAAACATTCAGTACTTC. The encoded protein is CASSRRGAAKNIQYF.

The rearrangement links TRBV9 to TRBJ2-2, with 9 bases fitting TRBD2. The germline gives CDR1 SGDLS, CDR2 YYNGEE. CDR3 length equals 17 residues. With V trimmed by 4 bases and J by 0 bases, 7 bases remained unmatched. CDR3 sequence: CASSPRTSVTNTGELFF. The CDR3 bases are TGTGCCAGCAGCCCTCGGACTAGCGTAACGAACACCGGGGAGCTGTTTTTT. The whole variable domain, remainder taken from reference TRBV9 and TRBJ2-2, is DSGVTQTPKHLITATGQRVTLRCSPRSGDLSVYWYQQSLDQGLQFLIQYYNGEERAKGNILERFSAQQFPDLHSELNLSSLELGDSALYFCASSPRTSVTNTGELFFGEGSRLTVL.

This chain uses TRBV5-1 with TRBJ1-1, with TRBD1 identical over 8 bases. The CDR3 is made up of 15 amino acids. The V gene's germline CDR1 is SGHRS and CDR2 YFSETQ. Trimming at V came to 0 bases and at J to 3 bases, leaving 4 bases not matched to a gene. This CDR3 reads CASSLAGGLDTEAFF. In nucleotides, the CDR3 is TGCGCCAGCAGCTTGGCAGGGGGCCTGGACACTGAAGCTTTCTTT.

The chain couples TRBV2 to TRBJ2-3; possibly TRBD2 for D (6 bases). Germline CDR1 and CDR2: SNHLY and FYNNEI. V gave up 7 bases and J gave up 2 bases, with 16 bases separating them. The CDR3 has 15 residues. The CDR3 region has the DNA TGTGCCAGCACCCTCTGGGGGGAAGTCACAGATACGCAGTATTTT. Its protein is CASTLWGEVTDTQYF.